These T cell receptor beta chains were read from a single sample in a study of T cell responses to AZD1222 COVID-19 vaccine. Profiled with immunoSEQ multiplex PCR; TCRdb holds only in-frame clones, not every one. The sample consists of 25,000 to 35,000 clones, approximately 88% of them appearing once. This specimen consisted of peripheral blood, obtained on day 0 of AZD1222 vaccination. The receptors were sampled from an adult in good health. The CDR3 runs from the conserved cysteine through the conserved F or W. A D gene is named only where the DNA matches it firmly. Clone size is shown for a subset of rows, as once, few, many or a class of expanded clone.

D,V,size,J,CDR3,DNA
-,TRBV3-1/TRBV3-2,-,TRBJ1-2,CASSPGFYGYTF,TGTGCCAGCAGCCCAGGATTCTATGGCTACACCTTC
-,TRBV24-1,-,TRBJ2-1,CATSDLNSYEQFF,TGTGCCACCAGTGATTTGAACAGTTATGAGCAGTTCTTC
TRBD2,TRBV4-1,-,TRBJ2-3,CASSRLAGPGTDTQYF,TGCGCCAGCAGCCGTTTAGCGGGACCAGGCACAGATACGCAGTATTTT
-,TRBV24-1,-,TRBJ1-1,CATLTLGVPTEAFF,TGTGCCACCCTCACCCTGGGGGTACCCACTGAAGCTTTCTTT
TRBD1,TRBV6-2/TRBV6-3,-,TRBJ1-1,CASSDRTGSTEAFF,TGTGCCAGCAGCGATCGGACAGGGAGCACTGAAGCTTTCTTT
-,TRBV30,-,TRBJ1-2,CAWKGGGYGYTF,TGTGCCTGGAAGGGGGGTGGCTATGGCTACACCTTC
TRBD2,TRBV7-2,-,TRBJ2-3,CASSTRSGSPPDTQYF,TGTGCCAGCAGCACCCGAAGCGGGAGTCCCCCAGATACGCAGTATTTT
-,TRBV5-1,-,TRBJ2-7,CASSLTTGYEQYF,TGCGCCAGCAGCTTGACTACAGGATACGAGCAGTACTTC
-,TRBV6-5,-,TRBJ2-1,CASSPTGDEQFF,TGTGCCAGCAGTCCCACCGGGGATGAGCAGTTCTTC
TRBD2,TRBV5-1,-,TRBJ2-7,CASSPGTSGIYEQYF,TGCGCCAGCAGCCCAGGGACTAGCGGGATATACGAGCAGTACTTC
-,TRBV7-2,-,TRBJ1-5,CASSLMVGQPQHF,TGTGCCAGCAGCTTAATGGTGGGTCAGCCCCAGCATTTT
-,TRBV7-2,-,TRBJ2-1,CASNSGISYNEQFF,TGTGCCAGCAACTCAGGGATTTCCTACAATGAGCAGTTCTTC
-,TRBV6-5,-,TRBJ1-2,CASSFGRGTYGYTF,TGTGCCAGCAGTTTTGGCAGGGGAACCTATGGCTACACCTTC
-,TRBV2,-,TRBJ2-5,CASIRQGQETQYF,TGTGCCAGCATACGGCAGGGGCAAGAGACCCAGTACTTC
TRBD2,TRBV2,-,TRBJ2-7,CAGSGGPGEQYF,TGTGCCGGCTCGGGAGGGCCGGGGGAGCAGTACTTC
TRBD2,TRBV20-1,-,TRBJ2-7,CSASGLAGLEQYF,TGCAGTGCTAGTGGGCTAGCGGGGCTCGAGCAGTACTTC
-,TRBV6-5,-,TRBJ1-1,CASSYSGGGTEAFF,TGTGCCAGCAGTTACTCCGGGGGTGGCACTGAAGCTTTCTTT
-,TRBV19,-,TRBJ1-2,CASTKRYAGNYGYTF,TGTGCCAGTACGAAACGATACGCTGGAAACTATGGCTACACCTTC
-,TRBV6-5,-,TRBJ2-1,CASSYSGGPSYNEQFF,TGTGCCAGCAGTTACTCTGGCGGGCCTTCCTACAATGAGCAGTTCTTC
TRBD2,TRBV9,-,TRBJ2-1,CASSVEGAGGLYNEQFF,TGTGCCAGCAGCGTAGAGGGAGCGGGAGGGCTCTACAATGAGCAGTTCTTC
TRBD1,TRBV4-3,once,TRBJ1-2,CASRRAGTGSNYGYTF,TGCGCCAGCAGGCGAGCCGGGACAGGGAGCAACTATGGCTACACCTTC
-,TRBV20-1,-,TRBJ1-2,CSARTVYGYTF,TGCAGTGCCAGGACAGTATATGGCTACACCTTC
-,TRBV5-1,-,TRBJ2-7,CASSLYGVPYEQYF,TGCGCCAGCAGCTTGTATGGCGTCCCCTACGAGCAGTACTTC
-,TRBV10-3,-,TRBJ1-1,CAISEGTRNTEAFF,TGTGCCATCAGTGAGGGGACTAGGAACACTGAAGCTTTCTTT
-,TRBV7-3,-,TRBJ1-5,CASSALPGNPQHF,TGTGCCAGCAGCGCCCTACCCGGGAACCCCCAGCATTTT
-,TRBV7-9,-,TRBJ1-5,CASSPGRYSNQPQHF,TGTGCCAGCAGCCCGGGACGGTATAGCAATCAGCCCCAGCATTTT
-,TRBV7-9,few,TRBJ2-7,CASSFGPGRTLGEQYF,TGTGCCAGCAGCTTTGGGCCGGGACGTACTCTGGGTGAGCAGTACTTC
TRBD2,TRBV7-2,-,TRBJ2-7,CASSFGREGYEQYF,TGTGCCAGCAGCTTCGGGCGGGAGGGGTACGAGCAGTACTTC
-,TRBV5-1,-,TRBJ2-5,CASSLVGVETQYF,TGCGCCAGCAGCTTGGTCGGGGTGGAGACCCAGTACTTC
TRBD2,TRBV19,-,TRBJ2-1,CATRSGSRNEQFF,TGTGCCACCCGTAGCGGGAGTAGGAATGAGCAGTTCTTC
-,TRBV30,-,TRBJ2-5,CAWSPTRRQETQYF,TGTGCCTGGAGCCCAACACGAAGACAAGAGACCCAGTACTTC
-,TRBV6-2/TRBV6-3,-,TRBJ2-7,CASSAAGTTSYEQYF,TGTGCCAGCAGTGCCGCCGGGACAACCTCCTACGAGCAGTACTTC
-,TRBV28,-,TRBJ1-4,CASRSSGENEKLFF,TGTGCCAGCAGGTCCAGTGGGGAGAACGAAAAACTGTTTTTT
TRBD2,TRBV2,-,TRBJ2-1,CASSEGRGVNEQFF,TGTGCCAGCAGTGAAGGCCGGGGGGTTAATGAGCAGTTCTTC
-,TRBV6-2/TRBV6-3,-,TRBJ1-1,CASGHRIMNTEAFF,TGTGCCAGCGGCCACAGGATAATGAACACTGAAGCTTTCTTT
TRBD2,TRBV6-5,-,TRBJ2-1,CASKLAGGDEQFF,TGTGCCAGCAAGCTAGCGGGAGGGGATGAGCAGTTCTTC
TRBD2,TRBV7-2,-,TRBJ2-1,CASSSSTSGRVYNEQFF,TGTGCCAGCAGCTCCTCGACTAGCGGGAGGGTGTACAATGAGCAGTTCTTC
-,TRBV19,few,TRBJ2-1,CASKGLRETNEQFF,TGTGCCAGTAAAGGCCTCAGGGAAACCAATGAGCAGTTCTTC
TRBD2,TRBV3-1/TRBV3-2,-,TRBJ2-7,CASSQDLRGSYEQYF,TGTGCCAGCAGCCAAGATCTGCGGGGGTCGTACGAGCAGTACTTC
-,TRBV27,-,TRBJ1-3,CASSPLPVGSGNTIYF,TGTGCCAGCAGTCCCCTCCCGGTGGGATCTGGAAACACCATATATTTT
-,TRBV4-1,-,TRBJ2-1,CASSQIDMGFAYNEQFF,TGCGCCAGCAGCCAAATCGATATGGGGTTCGCCTACAATGAGCAGTTCTTC
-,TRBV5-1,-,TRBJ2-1,CASSFSVNNEQFF,TGCGCCAGCAGCTTTTCCGTCAACAATGAGCAGTTCTTC
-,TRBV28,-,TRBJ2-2,CASSRGLRGTGELFF,TGTGCCAGCAGTAGGGGACTTAGGGGTACCGGGGAGCTGTTTTTT
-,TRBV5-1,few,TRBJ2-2,CASSWGPTNTGELFF,TGCGCCAGCAGCTGGGGGCCCACGAACACCGGGGAGCTGTTTTTT
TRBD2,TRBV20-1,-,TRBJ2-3,CSASILAGTDTQYF,TGCAGTGCTAGTATTCTAGCGGGCACAGATACGCAGTATTTT